This section outlines one TCR beta chain sequence together with its context. This sample was taken from a study of cytomegalovirus exposure and HLA in healthy donors. The wider study: Membership in the Caucasian-associated ancestry cluster was found for around 81% of roughly 400 genotyped donors.

PCR used 60 Vbeta primers and 13 Jbeta primers. TCRdb's table, derived via immunoSEQ multiplex PCR, lists solely in-frame clones and lacks some. The table includes 170,000 or so clones, about four fifths detected once. The sequence came from a man aged 30 to 39 in good health and CMV-seropositive. Sequencing used PBMCs.

The chain's CDR3 is CASSPPLGQGLYEQYF. CDR3 bases: TGTGCCAGCAGCCCTCCGTTGGGACAGGGTCTCTACGAGCAGTACTTC. The chain recombines TRBV27 with TRBJ2-5, with TRBD1 matching 9 bases. The last part of the DNA fits TRBJ2-7 better; the J call may be wrong. Germline V CDR1 and CDR2: MNHEY, SMNVEV (reference sequence). This CDR3 comprises 16 residues.